Shown below are 6 T cell receptor beta chains from a single sample sequenced in a study of cytomegalovirus exposure and HLA in healthy donors. PCR primers comprised 60 Vbeta and 13 Jbeta primers. This table comes from immunoSEQ multiplex PCR, and its TCRdb copy is limited to in-frame clones, with some not included. This table has roughly 230,000 clones, about three quarters appearing once. Specimen: PBMCs. These receptor sequences come from a boy younger than 18 in good health and CMV-seronegative.

The V gene is TRBV6-5, the J gene TRBJ1-2, with 9 positions matching TRBD1. Germline V gives CDR1 MNHEY, CDR2 SVGAGI. CDR3 length equals 14 residues. Germline trimming cut 8 bases from V and 2 bases from J; bases unmatched to any gene: 6. The CDR3 protein is CASAHRGLNYGYTF. CDR3 bases: TGTGCCAGCGCACACAGGGGGCTGAACTATGGCTACACCTTC.

J is TRBJ2-7 and V is TRBV6-6; no reliable D call. The germline V gene has CDR1 MNHNY and CDR2 SVGAGI (reference sequence). V was cut by 0 bases and J by 0 bases, with 3 bases left in between. There are 13 residues in the CDR3. CDR3 region: CASSYSYSYEQYF. For the CDR3, the DNA is TGTGCCAGCAGTTACTCCTACTCCTACGAGCAGTACTTC.

The CDR3, as DNA: TGCGCCAGCAGCCCCCAGGGACAGGGGAACTATGGCTACACCTTC. This sequence encodes CASSPQGQGNYGYTF. The chain joins TRBV5-1 to TRBJ1-2, with 10 bases that match TRBD1. CDR1 SGHRS and CDR2 YFSETQ come from the germline V gene. After removal of 4 bases from V and 2 bases from J, the junction contained 5 bases not matched to a gene. The CDR3 runs to 15 residues.

This rearrangement joins TRBV7-9 to TRBJ2-3; the match to TRBD1 covers 12 bases. V was clipped by 5 bases and J by 5 bases; unmatched bases: 11. CDR1 is SEHNR and CDR2 is FQNEAQ in the germline V gene (reference sequence). The CDR3 is made up of 17 amino acids. Here the CDR3 DNA reads TGTGCCAGCAGCCCTACTATCCGGGACAGGGGGCAAGATACGCAGTATTTT. Amino acids: CASSPTIRDRGQDTQYF.

V usage is TRBV6-5 and J usage is TRBJ1-2, with 7 bases lining up with TRBD1. V trimming: 2 bases; J trimming: 4 bases; junction bases outside the gene matches: 10. The germline CDR1 and CDR2 sequences are MNHEY and SVGAGI. CDR3 size: 16 residues. The CDR3 DNA reads as TGTGCCAGCAGTTACGGGCCGTCAGGGGGGATCTATGGCTACACCTTC. This translates into CASSYGPSGGIYGYTF.

The rearrangement joins TRBV25-1 to TRBJ2-2, with 9 bases fitting TRBD1. Looked up from germline, CDR1 is MGHDK and CDR2 is SYGVNS. Trimming at V came to 8 bases and at J to 5 bases, leaving 9 bases not matched to a gene. The CDR3 sequence is 15 residues long. The DNA for the CDR3 is TGTGCCAGCGCGATTCGACAGGGGGGTACCGGGGAGCTGTTTTTT. Its protein is CASAIRQGGTGELFF. The whole variable domain, filled in from reference TRBV25-1 and TRBJ2-2, reads EADIYQTPRYLVIGTGKKITLECSQTMGHDKMYWYQQDPGMELHLIHYSYGVNSTEKGDLSSESTVSRIRTEHFPLTLESARPSHTSQYLCASAIRQGGTGELFFGEGSRLTVL.